These 3 T cell receptor beta chains were sequenced from one sample in a study of shared clonotypes between healthy human individuals. Sequencing was performed with immunoSEQ multiplex PCR; in TCRdb, only in-frame clones are kept and a portion is missing. The sample includes 1,500,000 or so clones, approximately 98.5% of them seen just once. The source material was naive CD4+ T cells sorted from blood. The subset: CD45RA+ positively selected. The receptor set was obtained from a man aged 25-45 years in good health.

The chain uses TRBV30 and TRBJ2-1, with 8 positions matching TRBD1. The germline gives CDR1 GTSNPN, CDR2 SVGIG (reference sequence). The CDR3 is 13 amino acids. V dropped 5 bases and J dropped 8; count of bases not matched to a gene: 8. The CDR3 loop is CAWDRGQDYEQFF. CDR3 DNA: TGTGCCTGGGACAGGGGTCAGGACTATGAGCAGTTCTTC.

This chain joins TRBV4-2 and TRBJ2-7, with D unclear. V was clipped by 0 bases and J by 4 bases, with 7 bases between them. The CDR3 loop spans 13 amino acids. CDR1 is LGHNA, CDR2 YNFKEQ, per germline. The CDR3 sequence: CASSQDIRYEQYF. In DNA form, the CDR3 reads TGTGCCAGCAGCCAAGATATAAGGTACGAGCAGTACTTC.

The chain is built from TRBV2 and TRBJ2-7, with 7 bases fitting TRBD2. Germline V gene sequence: CDR1 SNHLY, CDR2 FYNNEI. The CDR3 has 13 residues. V shed 3 bases and J 3 bases; nucleotides not matched to a gene: 2. The CDR3 here is CASSELADYEQYF. The CDR3 DNA follows: TGTGCCAGCAGTGAGCTAGCGGACTACGAGCAGTACTTC.